The T cell receptor (beta chain) described here comes from a study of shared T cell receptors in the human thymus. This clone has only one observation. Sequence at one end of the junction differs from germline and may be a read error. The same CDR3 can be traced to other DNA sequences in this sample. Sequencing used immunoSEQ multiplex PCR; TCRdb keeps in-frame clones, though not all of them. The sample yields 700,000 or so clones, over 75% seen once. The CDR3 has 13 residues. The germline gives CDR1 MGHRA, CDR2 YSYEKL. Separately, the same data were catalogued under a study of human thymus T cells. From that report: Resected material from corrective heart surgery provided the thymus tissue analysed. Thymic repertoires from unrelated individuals overlapped highly, related research reported.

The specimen was thymocytes. The chain is built from TRBV4-1 and TRBJ1-6, with 7 bases identical to TRBD1. This sequence was found in a girl in the first two years of life with a congenital heart defect. The CDR3 bases are TGCGCCAGCGCCGGGACAGAAAATTCCCCCCTCCACTTT. Residues: CASAGTENSPLHF.